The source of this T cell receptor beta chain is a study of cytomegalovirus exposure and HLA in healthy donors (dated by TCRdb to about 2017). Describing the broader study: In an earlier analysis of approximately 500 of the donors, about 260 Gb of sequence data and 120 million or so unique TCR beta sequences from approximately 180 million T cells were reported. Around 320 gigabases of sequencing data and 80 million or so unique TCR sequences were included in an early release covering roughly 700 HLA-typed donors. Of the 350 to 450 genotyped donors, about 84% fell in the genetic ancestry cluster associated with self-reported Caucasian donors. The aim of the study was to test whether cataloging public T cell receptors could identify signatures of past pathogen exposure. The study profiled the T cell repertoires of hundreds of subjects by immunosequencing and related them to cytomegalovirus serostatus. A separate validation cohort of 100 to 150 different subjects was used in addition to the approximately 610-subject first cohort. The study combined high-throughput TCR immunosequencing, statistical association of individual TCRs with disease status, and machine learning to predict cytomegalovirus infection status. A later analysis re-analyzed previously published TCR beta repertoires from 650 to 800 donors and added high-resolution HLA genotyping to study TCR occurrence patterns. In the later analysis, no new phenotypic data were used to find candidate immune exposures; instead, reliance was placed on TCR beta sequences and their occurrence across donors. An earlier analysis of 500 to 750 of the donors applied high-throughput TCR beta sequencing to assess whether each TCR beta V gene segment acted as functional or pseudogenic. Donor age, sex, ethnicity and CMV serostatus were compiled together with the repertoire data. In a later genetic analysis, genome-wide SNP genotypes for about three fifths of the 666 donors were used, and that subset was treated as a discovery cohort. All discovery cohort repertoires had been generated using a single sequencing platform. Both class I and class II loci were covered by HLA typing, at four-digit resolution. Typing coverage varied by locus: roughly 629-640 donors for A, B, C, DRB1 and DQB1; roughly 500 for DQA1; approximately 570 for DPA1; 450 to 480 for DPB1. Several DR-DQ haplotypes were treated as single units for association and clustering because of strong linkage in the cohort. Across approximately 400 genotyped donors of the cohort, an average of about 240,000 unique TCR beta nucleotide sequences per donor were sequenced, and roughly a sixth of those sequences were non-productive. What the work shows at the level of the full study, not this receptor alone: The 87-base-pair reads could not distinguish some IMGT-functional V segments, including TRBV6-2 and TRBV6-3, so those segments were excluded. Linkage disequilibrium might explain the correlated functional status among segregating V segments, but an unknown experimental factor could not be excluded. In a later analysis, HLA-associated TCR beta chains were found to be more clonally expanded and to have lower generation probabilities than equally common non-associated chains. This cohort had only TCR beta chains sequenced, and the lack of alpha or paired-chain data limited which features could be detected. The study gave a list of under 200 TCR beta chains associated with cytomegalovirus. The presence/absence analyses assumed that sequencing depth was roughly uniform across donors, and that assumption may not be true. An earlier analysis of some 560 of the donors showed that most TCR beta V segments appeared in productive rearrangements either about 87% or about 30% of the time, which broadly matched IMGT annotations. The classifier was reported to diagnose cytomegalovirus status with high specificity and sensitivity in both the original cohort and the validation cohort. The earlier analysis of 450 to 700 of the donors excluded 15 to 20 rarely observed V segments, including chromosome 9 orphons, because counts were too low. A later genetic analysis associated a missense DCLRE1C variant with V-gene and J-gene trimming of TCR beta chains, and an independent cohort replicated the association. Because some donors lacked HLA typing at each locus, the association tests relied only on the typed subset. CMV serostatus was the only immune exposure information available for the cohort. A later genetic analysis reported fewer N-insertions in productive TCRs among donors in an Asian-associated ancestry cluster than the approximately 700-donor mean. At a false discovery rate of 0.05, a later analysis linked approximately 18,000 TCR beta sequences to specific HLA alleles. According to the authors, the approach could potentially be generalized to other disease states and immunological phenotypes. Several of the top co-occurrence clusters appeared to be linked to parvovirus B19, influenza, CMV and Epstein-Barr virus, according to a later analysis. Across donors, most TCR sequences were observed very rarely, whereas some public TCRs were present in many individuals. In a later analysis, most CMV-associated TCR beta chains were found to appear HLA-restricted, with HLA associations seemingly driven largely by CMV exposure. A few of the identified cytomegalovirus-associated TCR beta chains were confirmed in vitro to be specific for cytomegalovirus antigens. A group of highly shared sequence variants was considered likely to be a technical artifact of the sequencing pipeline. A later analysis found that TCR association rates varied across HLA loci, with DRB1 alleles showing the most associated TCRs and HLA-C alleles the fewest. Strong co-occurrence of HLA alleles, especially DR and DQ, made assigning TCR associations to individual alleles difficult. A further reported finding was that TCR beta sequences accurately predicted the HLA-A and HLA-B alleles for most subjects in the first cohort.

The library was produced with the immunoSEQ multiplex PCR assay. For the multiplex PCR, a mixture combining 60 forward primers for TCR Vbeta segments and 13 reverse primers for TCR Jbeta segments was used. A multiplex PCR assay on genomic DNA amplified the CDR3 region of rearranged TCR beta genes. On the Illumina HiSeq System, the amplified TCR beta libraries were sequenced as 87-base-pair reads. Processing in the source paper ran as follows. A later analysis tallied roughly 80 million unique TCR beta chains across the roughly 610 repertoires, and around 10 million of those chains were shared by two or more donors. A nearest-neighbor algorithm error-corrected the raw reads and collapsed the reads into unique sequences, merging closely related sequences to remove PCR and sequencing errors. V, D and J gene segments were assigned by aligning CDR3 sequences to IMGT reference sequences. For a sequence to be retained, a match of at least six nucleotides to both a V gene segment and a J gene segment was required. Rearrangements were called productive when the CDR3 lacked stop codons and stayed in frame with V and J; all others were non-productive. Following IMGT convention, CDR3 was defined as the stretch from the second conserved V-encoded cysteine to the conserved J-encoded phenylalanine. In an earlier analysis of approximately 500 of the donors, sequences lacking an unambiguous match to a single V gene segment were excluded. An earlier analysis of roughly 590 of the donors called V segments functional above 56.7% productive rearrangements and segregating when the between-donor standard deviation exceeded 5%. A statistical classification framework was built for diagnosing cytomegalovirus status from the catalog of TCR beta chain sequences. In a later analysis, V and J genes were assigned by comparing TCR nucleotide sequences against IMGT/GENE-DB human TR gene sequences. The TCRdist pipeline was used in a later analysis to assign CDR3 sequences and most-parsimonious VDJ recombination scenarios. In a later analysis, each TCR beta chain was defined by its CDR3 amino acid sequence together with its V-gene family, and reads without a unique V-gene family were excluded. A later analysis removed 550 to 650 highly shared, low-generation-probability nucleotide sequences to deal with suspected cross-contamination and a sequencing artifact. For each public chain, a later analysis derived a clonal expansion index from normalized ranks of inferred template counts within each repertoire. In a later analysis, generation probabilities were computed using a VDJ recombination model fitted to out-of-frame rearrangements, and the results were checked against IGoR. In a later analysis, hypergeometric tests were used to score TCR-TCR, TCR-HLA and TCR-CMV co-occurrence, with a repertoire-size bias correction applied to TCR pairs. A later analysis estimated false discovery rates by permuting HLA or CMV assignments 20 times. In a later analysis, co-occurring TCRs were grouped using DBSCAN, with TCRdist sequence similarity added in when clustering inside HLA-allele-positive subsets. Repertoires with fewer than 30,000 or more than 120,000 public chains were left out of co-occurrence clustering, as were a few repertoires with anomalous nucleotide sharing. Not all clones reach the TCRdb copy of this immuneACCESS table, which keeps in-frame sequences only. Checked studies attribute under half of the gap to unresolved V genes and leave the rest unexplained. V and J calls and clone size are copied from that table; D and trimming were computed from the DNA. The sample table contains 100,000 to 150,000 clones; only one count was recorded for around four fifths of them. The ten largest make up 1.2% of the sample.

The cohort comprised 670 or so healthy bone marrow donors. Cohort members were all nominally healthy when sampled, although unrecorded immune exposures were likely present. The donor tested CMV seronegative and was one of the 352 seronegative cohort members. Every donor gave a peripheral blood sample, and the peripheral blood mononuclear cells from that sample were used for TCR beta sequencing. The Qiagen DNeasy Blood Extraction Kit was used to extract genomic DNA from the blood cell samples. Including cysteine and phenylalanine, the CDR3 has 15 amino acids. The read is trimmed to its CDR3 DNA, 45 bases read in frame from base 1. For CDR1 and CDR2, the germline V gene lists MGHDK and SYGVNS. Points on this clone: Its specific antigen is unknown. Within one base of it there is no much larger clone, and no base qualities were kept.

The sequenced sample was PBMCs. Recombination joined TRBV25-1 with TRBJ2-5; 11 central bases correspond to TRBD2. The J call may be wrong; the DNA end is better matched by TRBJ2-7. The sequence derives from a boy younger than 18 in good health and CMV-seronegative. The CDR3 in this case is CASSARLAGIGEQYF. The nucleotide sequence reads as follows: TGTGCCAGCAGCGCCAGACTAGCGGGGATAGGCGAGCAGTACTTC.